This section outlines one TCR beta chain sequence together with its context. The protocol was immunoSEQ multiplex PCR, while the TCRdb copy is restricted to in-frame clones and leaves out a portion. This sample carries around 140,000 clones, around 89% of them seen once, and the ten largest clones take roughly 18%. The data were obtained in a study of blood T cell repertoires in COVID-19. Germline loops: CDR1 KGHDR, CDR2 SFDVKD. CDR3 length: 15 residues. V lost 4 bases, J lost 7 bases, and 11 bases stayed unmatched. The chain links TRBV24-1 to TRBJ2-5; 7 bases agree with TRBD2. Sequenced material: peripheral blood. This receptor was identified in a man aged 45-60 years with active or convalescent COVID-19. The CDR3 reads CATSESGVSRGTQYF. The CDR3 DNA sequence: TGTGCCACCAGTGAGAGCGGGGTGTCCCGGGGGACCCAGTACTTC.